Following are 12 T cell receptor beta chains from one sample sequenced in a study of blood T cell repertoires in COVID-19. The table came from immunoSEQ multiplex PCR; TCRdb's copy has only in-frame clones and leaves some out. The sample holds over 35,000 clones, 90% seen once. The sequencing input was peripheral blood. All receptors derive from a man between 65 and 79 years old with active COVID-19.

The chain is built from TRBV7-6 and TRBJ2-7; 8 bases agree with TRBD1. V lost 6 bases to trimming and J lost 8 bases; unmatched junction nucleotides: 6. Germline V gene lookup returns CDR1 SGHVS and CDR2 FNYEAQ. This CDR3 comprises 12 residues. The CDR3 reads CASSNQGAKQYF. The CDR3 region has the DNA TGTGCCAGCAGTAACCAGGGGGCTAAGCAGTACTTC. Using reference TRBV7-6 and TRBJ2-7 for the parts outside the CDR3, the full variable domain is GAGVSQSPRYKVTKRGQDVALRCDPISGHVSLYWYRQALGQGPEFLTYFNYEAQQDKSGLPNDRFSAERPEGSISTLTIQRTEQRDSAMYRCASSNQGAKQYFGPGTRLTVT.

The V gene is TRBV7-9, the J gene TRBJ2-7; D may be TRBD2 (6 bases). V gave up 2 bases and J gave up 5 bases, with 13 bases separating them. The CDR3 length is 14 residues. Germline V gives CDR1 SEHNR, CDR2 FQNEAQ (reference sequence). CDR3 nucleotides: TGTGCCAGCAGCTTACGACGGGAGTGGGACGAGCAGTACTTC. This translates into CASSLRREWDEQYF.

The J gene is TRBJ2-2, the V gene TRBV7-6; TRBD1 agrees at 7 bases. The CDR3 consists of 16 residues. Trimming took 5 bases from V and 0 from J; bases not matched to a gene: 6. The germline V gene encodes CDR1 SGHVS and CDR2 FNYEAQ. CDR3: CASSMTGTANTGELFF. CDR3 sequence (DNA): TGTGCCAGCAGCATGACCGGGACAGCGAACACCGGGGAGCTGTTTTTT.

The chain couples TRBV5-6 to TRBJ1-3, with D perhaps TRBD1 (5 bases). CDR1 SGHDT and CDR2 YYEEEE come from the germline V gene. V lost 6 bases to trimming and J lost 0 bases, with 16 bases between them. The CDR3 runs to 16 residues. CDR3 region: CASTLRGVGSGNTIYF. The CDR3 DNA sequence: TGTGCCAGCACCCTCCGGGGGGTGGGCTCTGGAAACACCATATATTTT.

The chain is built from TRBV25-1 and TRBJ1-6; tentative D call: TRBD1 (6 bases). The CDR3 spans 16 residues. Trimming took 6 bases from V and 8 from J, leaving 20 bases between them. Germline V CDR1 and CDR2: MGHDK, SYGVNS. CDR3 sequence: CASRGHEGVGDSPLHF. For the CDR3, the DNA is TGTGCCAGCAGGGGACATGAGGGTGTAGGGGATTCACCCCTCCACTTT.

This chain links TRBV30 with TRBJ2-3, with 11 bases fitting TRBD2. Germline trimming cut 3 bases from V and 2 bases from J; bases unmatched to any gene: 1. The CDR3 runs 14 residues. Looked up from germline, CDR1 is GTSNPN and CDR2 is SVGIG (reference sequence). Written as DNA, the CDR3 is TGTGCCTGGAGGACTAGCGGGAACACAGATACGCAGTATTTT. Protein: CAWRTSGNTDTQYF.

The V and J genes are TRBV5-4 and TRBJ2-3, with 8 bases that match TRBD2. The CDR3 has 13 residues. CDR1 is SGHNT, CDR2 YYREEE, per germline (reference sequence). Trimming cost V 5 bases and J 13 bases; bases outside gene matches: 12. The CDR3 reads CASSYPGTRKEYF. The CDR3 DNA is TGTGCCAGCAGTTACCCCGGGACTAGGAAGGAGTATTTT.

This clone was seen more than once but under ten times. The CDR3 here is CASSSGKWESSPLHF. For the CDR3, the DNA is TGCGCCAGCAGTTCCGGGAAGTGGGAGAGTTCACCCCTCCACTTT. J is TRBJ1-6 and V is TRBV4-1, with D hard to call. Trimming took 6 bases from V and 9 from J, leaving 18 bases between them. Germline V gene data show CDR1 as MGHRA and CDR2 as YSYEKL. This CDR3 contains 15 residues.

The CDR3 DNA reads TGTGCCAGCAGCCCTGATTCAACAGGGGGGGGTCTCGAGCAGTACTTC. It specifies CASSPDSTGGGLEQYF. The chain joins TRBV5-8 to TRBJ2-7; tentatively, D is TRBD1 (8 bases). The germline gives CDR1 SGHTS, CDR2 YDEGEE. The CDR3 is 16 amino acids. The V end lost 4 bases, the J end lost 6 bases, and 23 bases lay between the germline ends.

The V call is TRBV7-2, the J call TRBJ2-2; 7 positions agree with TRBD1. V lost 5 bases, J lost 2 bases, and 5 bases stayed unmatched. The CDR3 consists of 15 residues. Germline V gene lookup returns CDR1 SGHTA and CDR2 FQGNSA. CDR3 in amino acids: CASSPRDSNTGELFF. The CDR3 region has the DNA TGTGCCAGCAGCCCCCGGGACAGCAACACCGGGGAGCTGTTTTTT.

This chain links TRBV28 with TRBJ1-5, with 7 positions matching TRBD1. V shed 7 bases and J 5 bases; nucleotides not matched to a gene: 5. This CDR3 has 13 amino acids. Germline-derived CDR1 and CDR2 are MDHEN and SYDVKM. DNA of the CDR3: TGTGCCAGCACCGTAAGGGGGCATCAGCCCCAGCATTTT. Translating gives CASTVRGHQPQHF. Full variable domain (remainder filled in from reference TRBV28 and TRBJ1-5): DVKVTQSSRYLVKRTGEKVFLECVQDMDHENMFWYRQDPGLGLRLIYFSYDVKMKEKGDIPEGYSVSREKKERFSLILESASTNQTSMYLCASTVRGHQPQHFGDGTRLSIL.

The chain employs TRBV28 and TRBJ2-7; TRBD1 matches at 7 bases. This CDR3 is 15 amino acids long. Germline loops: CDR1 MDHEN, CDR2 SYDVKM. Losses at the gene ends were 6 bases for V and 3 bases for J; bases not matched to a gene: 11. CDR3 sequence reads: CASRTPGGWGYEQYF. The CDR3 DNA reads TGTGCCAGCAGGACACCAGGGGGTTGGGGCTACGAGCAGTACTTC.